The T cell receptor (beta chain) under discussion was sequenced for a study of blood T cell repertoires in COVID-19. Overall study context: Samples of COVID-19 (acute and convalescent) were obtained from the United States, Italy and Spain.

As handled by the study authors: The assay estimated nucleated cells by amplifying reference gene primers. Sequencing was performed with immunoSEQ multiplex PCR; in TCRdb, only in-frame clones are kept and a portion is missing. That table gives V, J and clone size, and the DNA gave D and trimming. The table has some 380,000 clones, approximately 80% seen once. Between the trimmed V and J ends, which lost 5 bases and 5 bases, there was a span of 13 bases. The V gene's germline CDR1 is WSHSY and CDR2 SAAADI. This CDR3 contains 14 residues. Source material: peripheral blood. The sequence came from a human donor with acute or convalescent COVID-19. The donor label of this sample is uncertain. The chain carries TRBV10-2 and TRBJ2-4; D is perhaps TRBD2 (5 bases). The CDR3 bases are TGCGCCAGCAGTCCCCGGGGTCGACAAAACATTCAGTACTTC. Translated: CASSPRGRQNIQYF.